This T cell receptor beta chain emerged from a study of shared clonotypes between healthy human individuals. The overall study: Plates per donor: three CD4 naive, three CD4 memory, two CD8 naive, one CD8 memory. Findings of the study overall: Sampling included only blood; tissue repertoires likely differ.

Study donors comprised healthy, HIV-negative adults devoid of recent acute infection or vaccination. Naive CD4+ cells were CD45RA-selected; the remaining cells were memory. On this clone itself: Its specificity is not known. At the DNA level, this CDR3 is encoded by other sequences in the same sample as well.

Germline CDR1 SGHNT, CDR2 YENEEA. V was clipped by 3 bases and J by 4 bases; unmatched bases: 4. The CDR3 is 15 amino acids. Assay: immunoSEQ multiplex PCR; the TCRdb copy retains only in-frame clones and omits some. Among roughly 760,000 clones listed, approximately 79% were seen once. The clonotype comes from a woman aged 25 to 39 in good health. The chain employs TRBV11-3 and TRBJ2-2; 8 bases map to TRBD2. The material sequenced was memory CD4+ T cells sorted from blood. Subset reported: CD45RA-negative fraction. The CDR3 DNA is TGTGCCAGCAGCTTCGGGACTAGTGGCACCGGGGAGCTGTTTTTT. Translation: CASSFGTSGTGELFF.